A single sample gave rise to the 9 T cell receptor beta chains below, sequenced in a study of blood T cell repertoires in COVID-19. The method was immunoSEQ multiplex PCR; TCRdb's version includes in-frame clones alone and lacks a portion of them. The sample has tens of thousands of clones, approximately 83% seen once; the top ten hold over 25%. Sequencing was carried out using peripheral blood. These receptors all come from a human donor in a cohort sampled during active COVID-19.

This chain connects TRBV5-4 to TRBJ2-5; D is unclear. V was cut by 3 bases and J by 0 bases, with 12 bases left in between. Per germline, CDR1 SGHNT and CDR2 YYREEE (reference sequence). This CDR3 comprises 15 residues. The DNA of the CDR3 is TGTGCCAGCAGCTCCCCACACCAGTACCAAGAGACCCAGTACTTC. Translating it yields CASSSPHQYQETQYF.

This chain uses TRBV13 with TRBJ2-7; 10 nucleotides match TRBD1. The CDR3 runs to 14 residues. Germline loops: CDR1 PRHDT, CDR2 FYEKMQ (reference sequence). With V trimmed by 5 bases and J by 3 bases, 4 bases remained unmatched. CDR3 region: CASSPGTGDYEQYF. CDR3 in DNA: TGTGCCAGCAGCCCCGGGACAGGGGACTACGAGCAGTACTTC.

Here the CDR3 reads CASSPGGGRSYEQYF. In nucleotides, the CDR3 is TGTGCCAGCAGCCCGGGCGGGGGAAGGAGCTACGAGCAGTACTTC. V gene TRBV2 combines with J gene TRBJ2-7, with TRBD2 matching 7 bases. Trimming at V came to 6 bases and at J to 3 bases, leaving 11 bases not matched to a gene. This CDR3 is built from 15 residues. Germline lookup yields CDR1 SNHLY and CDR2 FYNNEI. Together with reference TRBV2 and TRBJ2-7, the CDR3 gives the full variable domain: EPEVTQTPSHQVTQMGQEVILRCVPISNHLYFYWYRQILGQKVEFLVSFYNNEISEKSEIFDDQFSVERPDGSNFTLKIRSTKLEDSAMYFCASSPGGGRSYEQYFGPGTRLTVT.

The chain uses TRBV11-3 and TRBJ2-5; D perhaps matches TRBD2 (5 bases). CDR1 is SGHNT, CDR2 YENEEA, per germline. The CDR3 is 17 residues long. V was cut by 4 bases and J by 7 bases, with 25 bases left in between. The CDR3 sequence is CASSSLRDSALPRTQYF. Here the CDR3 DNA reads TGTGCCAGCAGCTCCCTCCGGGATAGCGCCCTTCCTCGGACCCAGTACTTC.

This clone was seen once. This chain uses TRBV3-1 (or the pseudogene TRBV3-2) with TRBJ1-4, with 12 nucleotides matching TRBD1. CDR3 length: 16 amino acids. Germline V gives CDR1 LGHDT, CDR2 YNNKEL (reference sequence). Trimming took 4 bases from V and 7 from J; bases not matched to a gene: 7. DNA for the CDR3: TGTGCCAGCAGCCCCGGGACAGGGGGCGCCGGTGAAAAACTGTTTTTT. Residues: CASSPGTGGAGEKLFF.

The rearrangement links TRBV27 to TRBJ2-5, with 12 bases that match TRBD2. Germline V CDR1 and CDR2: MNHEY, SMNVEV (reference sequence). The CDR3 is 16 residues long. V shed 3 bases, J shed 4 bases, and the junction held 6 bases outside the gene matches. The CDR3 DNA sequence: TGTGCCAGCAGTTTGGCTAGCGGGGGGGCTTCAGAGACCCAGTACTTC. Its translation is CASSLASGGASETQYF.

This chain uses TRBV5-6 with TRBJ2-7, with 11 bases lining up with TRBD2. The germline gives CDR1 SGHDT, CDR2 YYEEEE. CDR3 size: 15 residues. Germline trimming cut 1 base from V and 3 bases from J; bases unmatched to any gene: 3. Here the CDR3 reads CASSLFGTSGYEQYF. CDR3 coding DNA: TGTGCCAGCAGCTTGTTTGGGACTAGCGGCTACGAGCAGTACTTC.

The chain joins TRBV2 to TRBJ1-4; 12 bases align to TRBD1. J lost 8 bases, V lost 4 bases, and 5 bases had no gene match. This CDR3 is built from 15 residues. The germline CDR1 and CDR2 sequences are SNHLY and FYNNEI. The DNA of the CDR3 is TGTGCCAGCAGTGGGGTCGGGACAGGGGGCGAAAAACTGTTTTTT. It yields the protein CASSGVGTGGEKLFF.

This chain joins TRBV19 and TRBJ2-6, with D perhaps TRBD2 (5 bases). V lost 5 bases, J lost 0 bases, and 5 bases lay in between. Germline lookup yields CDR1 LNHDA and CDR2 SQIVND (reference sequence). This CDR3 is built from 14 residues. The CDR3 DNA reads as TGTGCCAGTAGTCGGGGCTCTGGGGCCAACGTCCTGACTTTC. The encoded protein is CASSRGSGANVLTF. Together with reference TRBV19 and TRBJ2-6, the CDR3 gives the full variable domain: DGGITQSPKYLFRKEGQNVTLSCEQNLNHDAMYWYRQDPGQGLRLIYYSQIVNDFQKGDIAEGYSVSREKKESFPLTVTSAQKNPTAFYLCASSRGSGANVLTFGAGSRLTVL.